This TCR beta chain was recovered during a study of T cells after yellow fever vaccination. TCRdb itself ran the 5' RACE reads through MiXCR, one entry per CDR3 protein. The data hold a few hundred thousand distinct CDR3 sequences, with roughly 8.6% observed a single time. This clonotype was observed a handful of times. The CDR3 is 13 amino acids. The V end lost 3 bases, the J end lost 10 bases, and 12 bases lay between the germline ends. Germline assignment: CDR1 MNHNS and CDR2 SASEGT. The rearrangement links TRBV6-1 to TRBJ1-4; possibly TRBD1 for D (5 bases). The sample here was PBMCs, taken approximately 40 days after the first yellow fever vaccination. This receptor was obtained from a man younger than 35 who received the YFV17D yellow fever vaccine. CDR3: CASSDRVSRKLFF. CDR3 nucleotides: TGTGCCAGCAGTGACAGGGTTTCGAGAAAACTGTTTTTT.